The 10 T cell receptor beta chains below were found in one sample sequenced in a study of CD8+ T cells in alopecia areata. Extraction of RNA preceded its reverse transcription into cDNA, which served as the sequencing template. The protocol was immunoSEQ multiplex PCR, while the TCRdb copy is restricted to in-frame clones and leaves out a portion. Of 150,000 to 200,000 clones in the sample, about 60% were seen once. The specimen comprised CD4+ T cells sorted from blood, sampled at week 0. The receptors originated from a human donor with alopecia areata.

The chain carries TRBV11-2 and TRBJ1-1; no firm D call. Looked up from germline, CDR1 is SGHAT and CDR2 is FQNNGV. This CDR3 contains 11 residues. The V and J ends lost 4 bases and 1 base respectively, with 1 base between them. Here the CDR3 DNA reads TGTGCCAGCAGCTCGAACACTGAAGCTTTCTTT. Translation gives CASSSNTEAFF.

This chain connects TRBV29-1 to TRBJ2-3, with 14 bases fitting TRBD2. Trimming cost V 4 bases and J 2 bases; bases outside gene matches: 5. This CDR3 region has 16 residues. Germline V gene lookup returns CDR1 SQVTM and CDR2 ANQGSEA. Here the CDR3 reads CSVALTSGGVTDTQYF. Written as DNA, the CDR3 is TGCAGCGTTGCGTTGACTAGCGGGGGGGTCACAGATACGCAGTATTTT.

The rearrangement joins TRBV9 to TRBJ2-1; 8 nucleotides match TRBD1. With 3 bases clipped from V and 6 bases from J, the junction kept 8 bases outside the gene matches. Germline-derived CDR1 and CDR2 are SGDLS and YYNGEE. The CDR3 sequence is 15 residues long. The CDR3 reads CASSAWTGLSNEQFF. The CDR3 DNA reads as TGTGCCAGCAGCGCATGGACAGGGTTATCCAATGAGCAGTTCTTC. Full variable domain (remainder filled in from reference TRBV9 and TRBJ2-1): DSGVTQTPKHLITATGQRVTLRCSPRSGDLSVYWYQQSLDQGLQFLIQYYNGEERAKGNILERFSAQQFPDLHSELNLSSLELGDSALYFCASSAWTGLSNEQFFGPGTRLTVL.

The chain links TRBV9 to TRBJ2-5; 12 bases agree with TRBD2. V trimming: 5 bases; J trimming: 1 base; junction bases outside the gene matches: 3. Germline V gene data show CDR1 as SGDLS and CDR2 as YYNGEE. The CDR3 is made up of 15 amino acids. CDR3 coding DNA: TGTGCCAGCAGTCGACTAGCGGGGGTCCAAGAGACCCAGTACTTC. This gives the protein CASSRLAGVQETQYF.

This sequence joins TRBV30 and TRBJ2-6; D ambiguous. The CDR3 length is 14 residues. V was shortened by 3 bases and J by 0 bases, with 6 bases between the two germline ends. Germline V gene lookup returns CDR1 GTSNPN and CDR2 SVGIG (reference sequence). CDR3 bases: TGTGCCTGGAGGGAGAGCTCTGGGGCCAACGTCCTGACTTTC. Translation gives CAWRESSGANVLTF.

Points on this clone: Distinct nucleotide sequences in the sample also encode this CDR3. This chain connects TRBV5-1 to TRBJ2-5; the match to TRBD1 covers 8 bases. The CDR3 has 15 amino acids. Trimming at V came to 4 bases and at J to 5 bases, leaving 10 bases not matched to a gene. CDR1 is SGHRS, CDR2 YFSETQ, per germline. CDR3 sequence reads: CASSLGQGGRETQYF. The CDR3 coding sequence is TGCGCCAGCAGCCTCGGACAGGGTGGTCGGGAGACCCAGTACTTC. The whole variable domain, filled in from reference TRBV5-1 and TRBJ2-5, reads KAGVTQTPRYLIKTRGQQVTLSCSPISGHRSVSWYQQTPGQGLQFLFEYFSETQRNKGNFPGRFSGRQFSNSRSEMNVSTLELGDSALYLCASSLGQGGRETQYFGPGTRLLVL.

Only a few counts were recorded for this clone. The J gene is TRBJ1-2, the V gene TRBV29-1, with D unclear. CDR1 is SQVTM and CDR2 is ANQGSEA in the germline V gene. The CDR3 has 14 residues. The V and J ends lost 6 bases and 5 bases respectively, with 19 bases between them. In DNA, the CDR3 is TGCAGCGTACAACCCGGACCTCTGAGATATGGCTACACCTTC. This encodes CSVQPGPLRYGYTF.

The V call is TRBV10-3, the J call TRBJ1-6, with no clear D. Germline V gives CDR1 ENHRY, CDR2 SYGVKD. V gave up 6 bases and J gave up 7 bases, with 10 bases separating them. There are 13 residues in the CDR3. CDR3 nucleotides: TGTGCCATCAGCTTCAGCGACAATTCACCCCTCCACTTT. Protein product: CAISFSDNSPLHF.

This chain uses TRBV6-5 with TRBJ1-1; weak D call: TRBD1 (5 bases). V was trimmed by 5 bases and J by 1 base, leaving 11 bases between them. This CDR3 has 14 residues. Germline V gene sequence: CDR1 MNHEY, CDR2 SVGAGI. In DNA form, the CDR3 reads TGTGCCAGCAGTCGTCAGGGATCGAACACTGAAGCTTTCTTT. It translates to CASSRQGSNTEAFF.

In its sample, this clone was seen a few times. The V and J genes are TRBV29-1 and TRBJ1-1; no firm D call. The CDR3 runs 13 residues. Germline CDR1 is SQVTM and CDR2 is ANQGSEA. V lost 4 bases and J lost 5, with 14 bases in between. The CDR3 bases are TGCAGCGTTGCCCAGTCCACGCAGACTGAAGCTTTCTTT. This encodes CSVAQSTQTEAFF. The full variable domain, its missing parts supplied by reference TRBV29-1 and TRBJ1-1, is SAVISQKPSRDICQRGTSLTIQCQVDSQVTMMFWYRQQPGQSLTLIATANQGSEATYESGFVIDKFPISRPNLTFSTLTVSNMSPEDSSIYLCSVAQSTQTEAFFGQGTRLTVV.